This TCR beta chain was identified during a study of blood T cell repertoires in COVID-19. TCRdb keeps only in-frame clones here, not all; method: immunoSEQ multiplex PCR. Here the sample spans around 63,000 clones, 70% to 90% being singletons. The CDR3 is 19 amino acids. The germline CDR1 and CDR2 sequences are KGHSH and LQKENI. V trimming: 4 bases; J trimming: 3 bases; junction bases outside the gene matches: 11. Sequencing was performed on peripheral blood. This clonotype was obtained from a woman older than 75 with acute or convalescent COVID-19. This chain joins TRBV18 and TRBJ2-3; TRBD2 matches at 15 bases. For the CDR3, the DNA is TGTGCCAGCTCACTCATCCCCGGGACTAGCGGGAGGAGAACAGATACGCAGTATTTT. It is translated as CASSLIPGTSGRRTDTQYF.